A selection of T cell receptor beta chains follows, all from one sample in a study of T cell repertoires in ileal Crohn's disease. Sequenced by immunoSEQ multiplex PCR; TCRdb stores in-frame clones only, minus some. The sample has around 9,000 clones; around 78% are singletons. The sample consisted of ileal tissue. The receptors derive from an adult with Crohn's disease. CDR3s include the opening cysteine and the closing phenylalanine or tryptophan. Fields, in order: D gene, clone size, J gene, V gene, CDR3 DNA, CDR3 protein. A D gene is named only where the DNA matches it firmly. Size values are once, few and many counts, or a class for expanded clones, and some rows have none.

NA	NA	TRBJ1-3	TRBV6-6	TGTGCCAGCAGTTACGGGCAGGATAGCTCTGGAAACACCATATATTTT	CASSYGQDSSGNTIYF
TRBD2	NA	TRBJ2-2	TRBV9	TGTGCCAGCAGCGTAGGGACTAGACCCACCGGGGAGCTGTTTTTT	CASSVGTRPTGELFF
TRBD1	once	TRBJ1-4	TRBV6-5	TGTGCCAGCAGTTCGGGACAGGGAAGCGAAAAACTGTTTTTT	CASSSGQGSEKLFF
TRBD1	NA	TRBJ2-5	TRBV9	TGTGCCAGCAGCCGGGGTCCGGGACAGGGAGAGACCCAGTACTTC	CASSRGPGQGETQYF
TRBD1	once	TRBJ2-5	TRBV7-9	TGTGCCAGCAGCGGACCTGAGGGACAGGGGGTGACCCAGTACTTC	CASSGPEGQGVTQYF
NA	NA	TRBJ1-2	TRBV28	TGTGCCAGCCTACGGACAGTGGGTGGCTACACCTTC	CASLRTVGGYTF
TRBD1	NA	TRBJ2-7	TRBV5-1	TGCGCCAGCAGCCAAACCCGGACAGGGGCCTACGAGCAGTACTTC	CASSQTRTGAYEQYF
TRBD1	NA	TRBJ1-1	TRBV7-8	TGTGCCAGCAGCTTAGACCAGGACAGGGCGAACACTGAAGCTTTCTTT	CASSLDQDRANTEAFF
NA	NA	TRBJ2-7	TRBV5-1	TGCGCCAGCAGCTTCCAAACAGGGTCCTACGAGCAGTACTTC	CASSFQTGSYEQYF
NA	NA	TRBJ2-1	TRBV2	TGTGCCAGCAGTCTTAGATACAATGAGCAGTTCTTC	CASSLRYNEQFF
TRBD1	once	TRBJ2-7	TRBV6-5	TGTGCCAGCAGTTACTCGAGGGACAGTTTCACCTACGAGCAGTACTTC	CASSYSRDSFTYEQYF
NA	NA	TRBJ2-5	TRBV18	TGTGCCAGCTCACCCGGCGGGTACCAAGAGACCCAGTACTTC	CASSPGGYQETQYF
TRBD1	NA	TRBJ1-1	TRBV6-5	TGTGCCAGCAGGGCAACCGGGACAGGGGTTGGAACTTTCTTT	CASRATGTGVGTFF
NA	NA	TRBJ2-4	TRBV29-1	TGCAGCGTCGGACAGCCGTCGGCCAAAAACATTCAGTACTTC	CSVGQPSAKNIQYF
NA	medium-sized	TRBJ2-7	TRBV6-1	TGTGCCAGCAGTGAAGCCCCCGGCGGGGCGGGACCTACCTACGAGCAGTACTTC	CASSEAPGGAGPTYEQYF
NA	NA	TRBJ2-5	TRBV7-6	TGTGCCAGCAGCCCCTCGAGAGAGACCCAGTACTTC	CASSPSRETQYF
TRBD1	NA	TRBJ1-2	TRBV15	TGTGCCACCAGCAGAGAAGAACCGGGGACAGGGCTTAACTATGGCTACACCTTC	CATSREEPGTGLNYGYTF
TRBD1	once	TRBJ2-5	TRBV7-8	TGTGCCAGCAGCTTAGTGACAGGGGGAGAGGAGACCCAGTACTTC	CASSLVTGGEETQYF
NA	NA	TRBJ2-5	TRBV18	TGTGCCAGCTCACCACGGCCTAGCCTCCAAGAGACCCAGTACTTC	CASSPRPSLQETQYF
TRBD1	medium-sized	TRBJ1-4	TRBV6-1	TGTGCCAGCAGTGGGTCCCAGGGGGCTAATGAAAAACTGTTTTTT	CASSGSQGANEKLFF
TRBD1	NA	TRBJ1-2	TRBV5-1	TGCGCCAGCAGCTTGGTCGCAGGGGGTAGTGGCTACACCTTC	CASSLVAGGSGYTF
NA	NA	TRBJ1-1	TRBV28	TGTGCCAGCAGACCAGGAGGGAGCACTGAAGCTTTCTTT	CASRPGGSTEAFF
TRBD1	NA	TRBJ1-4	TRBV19	TGTGCCAGTAGTTGGGGACAGAATGAAAAACTGTTTTTT	CASSWGQNEKLFF
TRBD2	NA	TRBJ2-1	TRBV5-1	TGCGCCAGCAGCTTAGCGGGGGGGGCCTACAATGAGCAGTTCTTC	CASSLAGGAYNEQFF
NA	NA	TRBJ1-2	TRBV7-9	TGTGCCAGCAGCTTCCTACTGGGCCCTAACTATGGCTACACCTTC	CASSFLLGPNYGYTF
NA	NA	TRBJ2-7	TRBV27	TGTGCCAGCAGTTTGGGGGGGCGCTACGAGCAGTACTTC	CASSLGGRYEQYF
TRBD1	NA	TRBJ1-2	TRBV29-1	TGCAGCGCAGACAGGGGGGATATCTATGGCTACACCTTC	CSADRGDIYGYTF
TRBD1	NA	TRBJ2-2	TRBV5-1	TGCGCCAGCAGCTGGGGGACAGGGCCCGGGGAGCTGTTTTTT	CASSWGTGPGELFF
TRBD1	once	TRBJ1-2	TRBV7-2	TGTGCCAGCAGCTTACTTCGTCCCGGGACAGGGGGAGCTGGCTACACCTTC	CASSLLRPGTGGAGYTF
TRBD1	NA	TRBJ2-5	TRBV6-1	TGTGCCAGCAGTACCCCCCAGGGGGTTCCGGAGACCCAGTACTTC	CASSTPQGVPETQYF
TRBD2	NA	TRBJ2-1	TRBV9	TGTGCCAGCAGCCCGGGACTAGGCCCTTACAATGAGCAGTTCTTC	CASSPGLGPYNEQFF
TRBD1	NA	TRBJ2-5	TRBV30	TGTGCCTGGTCAGGGGGAGAGACCCAGTACTTC	CAWSGGETQYF
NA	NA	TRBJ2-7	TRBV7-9	TGTGCCAGCAGCCCGAGAGTGTACGAGCAGTACTTC	CASSPRVYEQYF
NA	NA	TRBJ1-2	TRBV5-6	TGTGCCAGCAGCTATTCGGGGGGCGCGGAGGGCTACACCTTC	CASSYSGGAEGYTF
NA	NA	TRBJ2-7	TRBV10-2	TGCGCCAGCAGTGAGTCAAGGGAGGCATACGAGCAGTACTTC	CASSESREAYEQYF
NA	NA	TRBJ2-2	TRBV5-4	TGTGCCAGCAGCCCGAGGGATCCTATTTTCACCGGGGAGCTGTTTTTT	CASSPRDPIFTGELFF
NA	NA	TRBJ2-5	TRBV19	TGTGCCAGTAGTATTAGGGCAGGGATTCGAGAGACCCAGTACTTC	CASSIRAGIRETQYF
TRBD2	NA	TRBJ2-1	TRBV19	TGTGCCAGTAGTATACGGGAGGGCCGGAACAATGAGCAGTTCTTC	CASSIREGRNNEQFF
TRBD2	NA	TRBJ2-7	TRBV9	TGTGCCAGCAGCGTAGGAGTTAGCGGGGACGAGCAGTACTTC	CASSVGVSGDEQYF
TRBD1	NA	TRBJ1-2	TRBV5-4	TGTGCCAGCAGAGCCGACAGGGTCAACTATGGCTACACCTTC	CASRADRVNYGYTF
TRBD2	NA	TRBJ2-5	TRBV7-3	TGTGCCAGCAGCCCGGGAGGGCTAGCGGGAGGAGAGACCCAGTACTTC	CASSPGGLAGGETQYF
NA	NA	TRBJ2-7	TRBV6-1	TGTGCCAGCAGTGGCACAGGGGGGGACTACGAGCAGTACTTC	CASSGTGGDYEQYF
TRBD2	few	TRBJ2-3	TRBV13	TGTGCCAGCAGGCAGCGGGGGGGCCTGGGAGATACGCAGTATTTT	CASRQRGGLGDTQYF
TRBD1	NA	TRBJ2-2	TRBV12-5	TGTGCTAGTGCCTCAAGTTGGGACAGGGGTTTGTCCGGGGAGCTGTTTTTT	CASASSWDRGLSGELFF
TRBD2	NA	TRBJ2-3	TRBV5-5	TGTGCCAGCAGCCCTAGGACTAGCGGGCCAGATACGCAGTATTTT	CASSPRTSGPDTQYF
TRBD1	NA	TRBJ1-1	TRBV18	TGTGCCAGCCCGAAACCAGGGGGCTCAATTACTGAAGCTTTCTTT	CASPKPGGSITEAFF
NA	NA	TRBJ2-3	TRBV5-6	TGTGCCAGCAGCCCCGGCGGGTACCGCGGGGAACAGTATTTT	CASSPGGYRGEQYF
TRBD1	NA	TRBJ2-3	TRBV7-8	TGTGCCAGCAGCTGGACCCGGACAGGGGGGGCCACAGATACGCAGTATTTT	CASSWTRTGGATDTQYF
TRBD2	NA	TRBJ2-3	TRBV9	TGTGCCAGCAGCGTAGAGGCGGGAGACACAGATACGCAGTATTTT	CASSVEAGDTDTQYF
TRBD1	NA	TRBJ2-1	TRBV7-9	TGTGCCAGCAGCCCCCGGACAGGGGGCCCCTACAATGAGCAGTTCTTC	CASSPRTGGPYNEQFF
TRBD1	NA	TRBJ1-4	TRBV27	TGTGCCAGCAGTTTAATGGCAGGGGGCCTACCCGCAACTAATGAAAAACTGTTTTTT	CASSLMAGGLPATNEKLFF
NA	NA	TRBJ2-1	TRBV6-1	TGTGCCAGCAGTATCAATTGGGGCGCTGAGCAGTTCTTC	CASSINWGAEQFF
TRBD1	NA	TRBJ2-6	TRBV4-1	TGCGCCAGCAGACAAGGGACAGGGGCATGCGGGGCCAACGTCCTGACTTTC	CASRQGTGACGANVLTF
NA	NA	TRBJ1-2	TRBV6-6	TGTGCCAGCGAGGGGGGGAACTATGGCTACACCTTC	CASEGGNYGYTF
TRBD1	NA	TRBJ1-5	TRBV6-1	TGTGCCAGCAGTGAGGGGACAGGGGGAGCGTATAGCAATCAGCCCCAGCATTTT	CASSEGTGGAYSNQPQHF
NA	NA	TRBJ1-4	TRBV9	TGTGCCAGCAGCGTTACACAGATTAATGAAAAACTGTTTTTT	CASSVTQINEKLFF
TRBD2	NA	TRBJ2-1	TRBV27	TGTGCCAGCAGTGGCTGGACTAGAGGGAATGAGCAGTTCTTC	CASSGWTRGNEQFF
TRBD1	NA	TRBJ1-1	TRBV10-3	TGTGCCATCAGTGTTGACAGGGGAAGGAACACTGAAGCTTTCTTT	CAISVDRGRNTEAFF
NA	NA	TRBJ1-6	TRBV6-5	TGTGCCAGCAGTTACTTGGGGGACATTTATAATTCACCCCTCCACTTT	CASSYLGDIYNSPLHF
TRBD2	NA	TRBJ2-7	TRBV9	TGTGCCAGCATCGCAGACCGCGGGAGCCGGTACGAGCAGTACTTC	CASIADRGSRYEQYF